This T cell receptor (beta chain) was sequenced during a study of blood T cell repertoires in COVID-19. As for the study in general: T cells, B-cell-depleted T cells, or PBMCs provided the cDNA or gDNA that served as material.

Germline V CDR1 and CDR2: SGHRS, YFSETQ. The junction had 7 bases not matched to a gene; V was cut back by 3 bases and J by 6 bases. The CDR3 sequence is 15 residues long. TCRdb keeps only in-frame clones here, not all; method: immunoSEQ multiplex PCR. In the table there are some 260,000 clones, roughly nine tenths of which are singletons. The clonotype originates from a man aged 18 to 29 with active or convalescent COVID-19. The sequencing sample was made of peripheral blood. The chain couples TRBV5-1 to TRBJ2-2, with 8 bases that match TRBD1. As DNA, the CDR3 is TGCGCCAGCAGCTCGAATCGACAGGGGCCCGGGGAGCTGTTTTTT. Protein: CASSSNRQGPGELFF.